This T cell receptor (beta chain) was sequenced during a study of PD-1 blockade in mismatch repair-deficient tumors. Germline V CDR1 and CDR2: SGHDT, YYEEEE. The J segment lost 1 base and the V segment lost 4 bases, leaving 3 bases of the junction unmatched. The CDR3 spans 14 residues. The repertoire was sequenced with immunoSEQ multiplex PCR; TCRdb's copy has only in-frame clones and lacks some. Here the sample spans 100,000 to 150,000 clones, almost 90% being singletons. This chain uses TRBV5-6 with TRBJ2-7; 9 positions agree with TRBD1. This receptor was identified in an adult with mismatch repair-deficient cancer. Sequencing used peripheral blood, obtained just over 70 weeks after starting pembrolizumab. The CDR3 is CASSPDRGSYEQYF. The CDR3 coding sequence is TGTGCCAGCAGCCCGGACAGGGGATCCTACGAGCAGTACTTC. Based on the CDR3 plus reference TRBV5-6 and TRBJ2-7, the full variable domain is DAGVTQSPTHLIKTRGQQVTLRCSPKSGHDTVSWYQQALGQGPQFIFQYYEEEERQRGNFPDRFSGHQFPNYSSELNVNALLLGDSALYLCASSPDRGSYEQYFGPGTRLTVT.